A single sample gave rise to the 29 T cell receptor beta chains below, sequenced in a study of blood T cell repertoires in COVID-19. Some clones are missing from TCRdb's copy, which holds only in-frame ones; the method was immunoSEQ multiplex PCR. Of about 210,000 clones listed, approximately 91% are singletons. The sample consisted of peripheral blood. Receptors were obtained from a woman in her forties with acute or convalescent COVID-19.

This clone occurred many times. The CDR3 nucleotides are TGTGCCAGTACGCCAGGTGGCACCGGGGAGCTGTTTTTT. Translation: CASTPGGTGELFF. The V call is TRBV6-5, the J call TRBJ2-2; D is unclear. V shed 9 bases and J shed 4 bases, with 12 bases lying between them. Per the germline V gene, CDR1 is MNHEY and CDR2 is SVGAGI. The length of the CDR3 is 13 residues.

This clone appeared a single time. The rearrangement uses TRBV24-1 and TRBJ2-1, with a weak D call TRBD2 (6 bases). In germline, CDR1 is KGHDR, CDR2 SFDVKD. The V end was cut by 5 bases, the J end by 3 bases, with 19 bases between. The CDR3 totals 17 residues. CDR3 loop: CATSVSGGVADYNEQFF. The CDR3 DNA is TGTGCCACCAGTGTATCCGGCGGGGTAGCGGACTACAATGAGCAGTTCTTC.

The rearrangement joins TRBV30 to TRBJ2-6; D unclear. The CDR3 runs to 14 residues. CDR1 and CDR2 (germline): GTSNPN, SVGIG (reference sequence). The ends were cut back, 3 bases at V and 0 bases at J, with 6 bases in the middle. The CDR3 spells CAWSPGSGANVLTF. In DNA, the CDR3 is TGTGCCTGGAGCCCAGGCTCTGGGGCCAACGTCCTGACTTTC.

This clone was detected only a few times. V gene TRBV30 combines with J gene TRBJ2-1, with 10 nucleotides matching TRBD1. V shed 2 bases and J 2 bases; nucleotides not matched to a gene: 6. The germline CDR1 and CDR2 sequences are GTSNPN and SVGIG (reference sequence). The CDR3 length is 16 residues. CDR3 in amino acids: CAWSTRTGGAYNEQFF. The DNA of the CDR3 is TGTGCCTGGAGTACCCGGACAGGGGGAGCCTACAATGAGCAGTTCTTC.

This clone was counted a few times. The CDR3 spells CASSSGDGTEAFF. In DNA form, the CDR3 reads TGTGCCAGTTCTTCAGGGGATGGCACTGAAGCTTTCTTT. This sequence joins TRBV18 and TRBJ1-1; D perhaps matches TRBD1 (6 bases). V dropped 9 bases and J dropped 4 bases, with 15 bases sitting between them. This CDR3 is 13 amino acids long. Germline V CDR1 and CDR2: KGHSH, LQKENI.

The DNA of the CDR3 is TGTGCCAGCAGTTACGGTTCCCCCCAGACTGGAAACACCATATATTTT. Protein: CASSYGSPQTGNTIYF. J is TRBJ1-3 and V is TRBV6-6; D remains ambiguous. The CDR3 covers 16 residues. The V end was cut by 2 bases, the J end by 2 bases, with 13 bases between. Per germline, CDR1 MNHNY and CDR2 SVGAGI (reference sequence).

The chain's CDR3 is CATSRQVQSPLHF. The CDR3 nucleotides are TGTGCCACCAGCAGACAGGTCCAGTCACCCCTCCACTTT. The gene calls are TRBV15 and TRBJ1-6; D remains ambiguous. CDR3 size: 13 residues. Trimming cost V 2 bases and J 10 bases, with 9 bases left between them. Germline lookup yields CDR1 LNHNV and CDR2 YYDKDF (reference sequence).

This sequence joins TRBV6-5 and TRBJ1-1; tentative D call: TRBD1 (5 bases). Trimming stripped 5 bases from V and 12 bases from J, with 13 bases between. The length of the CDR3 is 11 residues. The V gene's germline CDR1 is MNHEY and CDR2 SVGAGI. In DNA form, the CDR3 reads TGTGCCAGCAGTAATCAGGGTAGGACTTTCTTT. Translation gives CASSNQGRTFF.

The chain couples TRBV19 to TRBJ2-7, with D perhaps TRBD1 (6 bases). This CDR3 contains 13 residues. The V end lost 1 base, the J end lost 3 bases, and 7 bases lay between the germline ends. Germline CDR1 is LNHDA and CDR2 is SQIVND (reference sequence). CDR3: CASSIGDNYEQYV. The CDR3 DNA follows: TGTGCCAGTAGTATAGGGGACAACTACGAGCAGTACGTC.

The rearrangement uses TRBV7-6 and TRBJ1-1; TRBD1 matches at 8 bases. Unmatched junction bases numbered 0, after V lost 2 bases and J lost 4 bases. This CDR3 comprises 13 residues. The germline gives CDR1 SGHVS, CDR2 FNYEAQ. CDR3 residues: CASSLTGGTEAFF. DNA of the CDR3: TGTGCCAGCAGCTTAACAGGGGGCACTGAAGCTTTCTTT.

The J gene is TRBJ1-2, the V gene TRBV29-1; D unresolved. Germline loops: CDR1 SQVTM, CDR2 ANQGSEA. This CDR3 region has 9 residues. Deletions cut 6 bases from V and 8 bases from J, with 7 bases between. The CDR3: CSVLEGYTF. CDR3 nucleotide sequence: TGCAGCGTCCTAGAAGGCTACACCTTC.

This chain uses TRBV6-5 with TRBJ1-5; D is unclear. Trimming left V 4 bases short and J 0 bases short, with 4 bases between. The CDR3 totals 13 residues. Germline lookup yields CDR1 MNHEY and CDR2 SVGAGI. CDR3 in amino acids: CASSLNSNQPQHF. Written as DNA, the CDR3 is TGTGCCAGCAGTTTAAATAGCAATCAGCCCCAGCATTTT.

The J gene is TRBJ2-1, the V gene TRBV7-3; 13 positions match TRBD2. Germline CDR1 and CDR2: SGHTA and FQGTGA. CDR3 size: 17 residues. V lost 2 bases and J lost 7; bases outside the gene matches: 8. CDR3 nucleotides: TGTGCCAGCAGCTTAGCCCAACTAGCGGGGGGGCCGAATGAGCAGTTCTTC. This encodes CASSLAQLAGGPNEQFF.

This chain joins TRBV10-2 and TRBJ2-1, with TRBD1 as a possible D gene (6 bases). V was shortened by 2 bases and J by 14 bases, with 10 bases between the two germline ends. The V gene's germline CDR1 is WSHSY and CDR2 SAAADI. The CDR3 consists of 11 residues. The CDR3 spells CASSENRVEFF. CDR3 nucleotides: TGCGCCAGCAGTGAGAACAGGGTTGAGTTCTTC.

The genes are TRBV3-1 (or the pseudogene TRBV3-2) and TRBJ2-5; TRBD2 agrees at 12 bases. The germline V gene has CDR1 LGHDT and CDR2 YNNKEL (reference sequence). The CDR3 loop spans 19 amino acids. V shed 2 bases and J 3 bases; nucleotides not matched to a gene: 13. The CDR3 region is CASSQSRLAGEGTEETQYF. Here the CDR3 DNA reads TGTGCCAGCAGCCAATCCCGACTAGCGGGGGAGGGGACCGAAGAGACCCAGTACTTC.

The rearrangement uses TRBV2 and TRBJ1-3; D gene ambiguous. V was cut by 2 bases and J by 8 bases, with 4 bases left in between. CDR3 length: 11 residues. Germline V lookup: CDR1 SNHLY, CDR2 FYNNEI. The CDR3 DNA reads as TGTGCCAGCAGTGAAAGAGACACCATATATTTT. Translation gives CASSERDTIYF.

V usage is TRBV30 and J usage is TRBJ2-3, with D possibly matching TRBD2 (7 bases). Trimming took off 0 bases at V and 5 bases at J, with 12 bases between the two ends. Germline loops: CDR1 GTSNPN, CDR2 SVGIG (reference sequence). The CDR3 totals 14 residues. The CDR3 bases are TGTGCCTGGAGTGTGCGGGGGCCGGTAGATACGCAGTATTTT. Protein sequence: CAWSVRGPVDTQYF.

The gene calls are TRBV11-2 and TRBJ1-6, with a tentative D call TRBD1 (5 bases). The CDR3 runs to 16 residues. Trimming cost V 0 bases and J 7 bases, with 13 bases left between them. Germline V gene data show CDR1 as SGHAT and CDR2 as FQNNGV. DNA of the CDR3: TGTGCCAGCAGCTTAGAGGGCCGGGGGATCAATTCACCCCTCCACTTT. Translated: CASSLEGRGINSPLHF.

The sample holds one count of this clone. V gene TRBV24-1 combines with J gene TRBJ2-3, with TRBD1 matching over 7 bases. The CDR3 length is 15 residues. The germline V gene encodes CDR1 KGHDR and CDR2 SFDVKD. With V trimmed by 6 bases and J by 1 base, 6 bases remained unmatched. CDR3 protein: CATSMRQGGTDTQYF. CDR3 bases: TGTGCCACCAGTATGAGACAGGGTGGCACAGATACGCAGTATTTT.

The rearrangement links TRBV27 to TRBJ1-1, with 9 bases fitting TRBD1. There are 14 residues in the CDR3. V was pared by 7 bases and J by 10 bases, with 13 bases of the junction left unmatched. Germline CDR1 and CDR2: MNHEY and SMNVEV (reference sequence). The CDR3 nucleotides read TGTGCCAGCATCCCTGGGGGACAGGGTATCGGAGCTTTCTTT. Protein sequence: CASIPGGQGIGAFF.

The genes are TRBV2 and TRBJ2-5; a weak D match, TRBD2 (6 bases). The V gene's germline CDR1 is SNHLY and CDR2 FYNNEI. This CDR3 comprises 12 residues. Trimming removed 7 bases from V and 9 bases from J, with 15 bases in between. This CDR3 reads CASNFFGGPQYF. The CDR3 DNA is TGTGCCAGCAACTTCTTCGGGGGACCCCAGTACTTC.

The chain links TRBV6-5 to TRBJ1-1; D uncertain. This CDR3 has 13 residues. Germline V gene data show CDR1 as MNHEY and CDR2 as SVGAGI. V lost 6 bases, J lost 2 bases, and 10 bases lay in between. DNA for the CDR3: TGTGCCAGCAGCCTAGAAGGTAACACTGAAGCTTTCTTT. Protein: CASSLEGNTEAFF.

V gene TRBV11-3 combines with J gene TRBJ2-4, with D possibly matching TRBD2 (5 bases). The germline CDR1 and CDR2 sequences are SGHNT and YENEEA. V shed 8 bases and J shed 8 bases, with 16 bases lying between them. The CDR3 is 13 amino acids. In DNA, the CDR3 is TGTGCCAGCCGCTGTCCGGGGTTAGACATTCAGTACTTC. It yields the protein CASRCPGLDIQYF.

The rearrangement uses TRBV14 and TRBJ1-1; 9 bases are a match to TRBD1. Germline V gene data show CDR1 as SGHDN and CDR2 as FVKESK. The length of the CDR3 is 14 residues. The trim removed 6 bases at V and 11 bases at J, leaving 13 bases unmatched. In nucleotides, the CDR3 is TGTGCCAGCAGTCCGGTGGGACAGGGCCGTCGGGCTTTCTTT. This encodes CASSPVGQGRRAFF.

The CDR3, as DNA: TGTGCCAGCATACCGGGACAGAGGCCTAGCACAGATACGCAGTATTTT. This codes for CASIPGQRPSTDTQYF. V and J are TRBV2 and TRBJ2-3; the match to TRBD1 covers 7 bases. The V gene's germline CDR1 is SNHLY and CDR2 FYNNEI. V was pared by 7 bases and J by 0 bases, with 10 bases of the junction left unmatched. This CDR3 comprises 16 residues.

The J gene is TRBJ2-5, the V gene TRBV6-5; 10 bases are shared with TRBD2. Per the germline V gene, CDR1 is MNHEY and CDR2 is SVGAGI. V shed 7 bases, J shed 3 bases, and the junction held 2 bases outside the gene matches. CDR3 length: 13 residues. The DNA of the CDR3 is TGTGCCAGCACCCTAGCGGGGGAAGAGACCCAGTACTTC. This translates into CASTLAGEETQYF.

V gene TRBV3-1 (or the pseudogene TRBV3-2) combines with J gene TRBJ2-2; no firm D call. CDR3 size: 13 residues. Per the germline V gene, CDR1 is LGHDT and CDR2 is YNNKEL (reference sequence). V was trimmed by 2 bases and J by 7 bases, leaving 8 bases between them. In DNA, the CDR3 is TGTGCCAGCAGCCAACTCGGCGGCGGGGAGCTGTTTTTT. Translating it yields CASSQLGGGELFF.

The gene calls are TRBV1 and TRBJ1-6. TRBV1 is a listed pseudogene. The CDR3 consists of 16 residues. The CDR3: CTSEGKADYSRRALHF. CDR3 coding DNA: TGCACCAGCGAAGGTAAAGCGGACTACTCAAGGCGCGCCCTCCACTTT.

The V call is TRBV21-1, the J call TRBJ2-7; the D call TRBD2 from the table was never checked on the DNA. TRBV21-1 is recorded as a pseudogene. The CDR3 contains 15 residues. The CDR3: CASSKDEGGEYEQYV. CDR3 sequence (DNA): TGTGCCAGCAGCAAAGATGAAGGGGGGGAATACGAGCAGTACGTC.